These T cell receptor beta chains were read from a single sample in a study of cytomegalovirus exposure and HLA in healthy donors. Repertoires were generated with immunoSEQ multiplex PCR, while TCRdb's copy carries only in-frame clones and drops some. Of around 140,000 clones listed, 77% are singletons. Sequencing was carried out using PBMCs. The receptors here all came from a woman in her sixties in good health and CMV-seronegative. Each CDR3 is given with its conserved first and last residue. A D gene is named only where the DNA matches it firmly. Size is stated for part of the rows, as once, few or many counts, or as a class when the clone is expanded.

size | J | D | V | DNA | CDR3
. | TRBJ2-2 | . | TRBV2 | TGTGCCAGCAAAAGGAGGGACAGCACCGCGAACACCGGGGAGCTGTTTTTT | CASKRRDSTANTGELFF
few | TRBJ1-5 | . | TRBV6-5 | TGTGCCAGCAGTTACCGTTGGGCAGGGCAGGGTCAGCCCCAGCATTTT | CASSYRWAGQGQPQHF
. | TRBJ1-3 | . | TRBV19 | TGTGCCAGTCATTTCAGGGCCAGCTCTGGAAACACCATATATTTT | CASHFRASSGNTIYF
. | TRBJ2-7 | TRBD2 | TRBV4-1 | TGCGCCAGCAGCCAAGAGGCTAGCGGGAGCGTTGAGCAGTACTTC | CASSQEASGSVEQYF
. | TRBJ1-1 | . | TRBV5-6 | TGTGCCAGCAGCTTGACAGGGCATGGCACTGAAGCTTTCTTT | CASSLTGHGTEAFF
. | TRBJ2-7 | . | TRBV28 | TGTGCCAGCAGTTTAATCTTAGGCGGACTCTACGAGCAGTACTTC | CASSLILGGLYEQYF
once | TRBJ1-1 | TRBD1 | TRBV7-6 | TGTGCCAGCAGCCGACTGGGACAGATGAACACTGAAGCTTTCTTT | CASSRLGQMNTEAFF
. | TRBJ1-4 | . | TRBV2 | TGTGCCAGCAACCCCGGGAGGGAGGAAAAACTGTTTTTT | CASNPGREEKLFF
. | TRBJ1-2 | TRBD1 | TRBV27 | TGTGCCAGCAGTTTACCAGGGGGCTATGGCTACACCTTC | CASSLPGGYGYTF
once | TRBJ2-2 | . | TRBV6-5 | TGTGCCAGCAGTTACTCGAGTGGTTCCGGGGAGCTGTTTTTT | CASSYSSGSGELFF
. | TRBJ1-4 | . | TRBV2 | TGTGCCAGCAGTGAAGGTTTCAGTACTAATGAAAAACTGTTTTTT | CASSEGFSTNEKLFF
few | TRBJ2-7 | TRBD1 | TRBV6-1 | TGTGCCAGCAGTGAAGGGAGACAGGGCTTTTTGCTGTACTTC | CASSEGRQGFLLYF
. | TRBJ2-3 | . | TRBV5-4 | TGTGCCAGCAGCACGGACATTCCCCCAGATACGCAGTATTTT | CASSTDIPPDTQYF
. | TRBJ1-6 | TRBD1 | TRBV30 | TGTGCCTGGATGAAACTACAGGGGGCGACTTCACCCCTCCACTTT | CAWMKLQGATSPLHF
. | TRBJ2-3 | . | TRBV7-6 | TGTGCCAGCAGCTCAAGCACAGATACGCAGTATTTT | CASSSSTDTQYF
. | TRBJ2-7 | TRBD2 | TRBV2 | TGTGCCAGCAGTGGGGCGGGGGGACCCAGTACGGGGCAGTACTTC | CASSGAGGPSTGQYF
few | TRBJ2-5 | TRBD2 | TRBV28 | TGTGCCAGCAGTTTATGCTTGCGGGGGGGCTTCTGTGAGACCCAGTACTTC | CASSLCLRGGFCETQYF
once | TRBJ2-5 | TRBD1 | TRBV29-1 | TGCAGCGTTGAATTAGGGGGCAGGGAGACCCAGTACTTC | CSVELGGRETQYF
. | TRBJ2-1 | . | TRBV5-6 | TGTGCCAGCAGTACGTTCCGGGACACCACCTACAATGAGCAGTTCTTC | CASSTFRDTTYNEQFF
. | TRBJ2-7 | . | TRBV11-2 | TGTGCCAGCAGCTTAGGGGTTAGCGGCTCCTACGAGCAGTACTTC | CASSLGVSGSYEQYF
once | TRBJ1-2 | . | TRBV28 | TGTGCCAGCTTCACTGGGGCCATCTATGGCTACACCTTC | CASFTGAIYGYTF
. | TRBJ1-1 | . | TRBV5-6 | TGTGCCAGCAGCTACGACAGGAGGAACACTGAAGCTTTCTTT | CASSYDRRNTEAFF
few | TRBJ1-6 | . | TRBV6-6 | TGTGCCAGCAGTTACCCCACACCCAATAATTCACCCCTCCACTTT | CASSYPTPNNSPLHF
. | TRBJ1-5 | . | TRBV28 | TGTGCCAGCTTCTACACCCCAGGGTCCTCAAAGGGCAATCAGCCCCAGCATTTT | CASFYTPGSSKGNQPQHF
. | TRBJ2-5 | . | TRBV5-1 | TGCGCCAGCAGCTGGAACCGACAGGCCGTAGGAACCCAGTACTTC | CASSWNRQAVGTQYF
once | TRBJ1-2 | TRBD1 | TRBV28 | TGTGCCATCTCCCTCACAGGACAGGGGGCGGACGTGGGCGGCTACACCTTC | CAISLTGQGADVGGYTF
. | TRBJ2-5 | TRBD2 | TRBV30 | TGTGCCTCGGGGGGGAGTGGGGGGACCCAGTACTTC | CASGGSGGTQYF
. | TRBJ1-2 | TRBD1 | TRBV19 | TGTGCCAGTAGTGGGACCCGGGACAGGACTTCCTATGGCTACACCTTC | CASSGTRDRTSYGYTF
. | TRBJ2-1 | TRBD2 | TRBV10-1 | TGCGCCAGCAGTGAGGGACTAGCGCGGCGGTACAATGAGCAGTTCTTC | CASSEGLARRYNEQFF
. | TRBJ2-5 | TRBD2 | TRBV7-9 | TGTGCCAGCAGCTTAGTTACTAGCGGACAAGAGACCCAGTACTTC | CASSLVTSGQETQYF
once | TRBJ2-2 | TRBD2 | TRBV7-2 | TGTGCCAGCAGCTTATTAATGGGGGGGGGATTTACCGGGGAGCTGTTTTTT | CASSLLMGGGFTGELFF
few | TRBJ2-1 | TRBD2 | TRBV7-9 | TGTGCCAGCAGCTTTCGATGGACTAGCGGGGAGACTGAGCAGTTCTTC | CASSFRWTSGETEQFF
. | TRBJ2-2 | TRBD2 | TRBV7-6 | TGTGCCAGCAGCTTCGGGAGGGCCGGGGAGCTGTTTTTT | CASSFGRAGELFF
. | TRBJ2-2 | TRBD2 | TRBV28 | TGTGCCAGCAGCCTCGGACTAGCGGGGGCTAGCTTCGGGGAGCTGTTTTTT | CASSLGLAGASFGELFF
. | TRBJ2-5 | TRBD2 | TRBV6-6 | TGTGCCAGCGGACAACTAGCGGGGGATGAGACCCAGTACTTC | CASGQLAGDETQYF
. | TRBJ1-2 | TRBD1 | TRBV6-4 | TGTGCCAGCAGTGCAGGGACAGGGGGCAACTATGGCTACACCTTC | CASSAGTGGNYGYTF
. | TRBJ1-1 | . | TRBV5-4 | TGTGCCAGCAGCTTGTCTATGAACACTGAAGCTTTCTTT | CASSLSMNTEAFF
. | TRBJ2-5 | . | TRBV28 | TGTGCCAGCAGTTTATGGTCCGGGAAAGAGACCCAGTACTTC | CASSLWSGKETQYF
. | TRBJ2-1 | . | TRBV27 | TGTGCCAGCAGTTTAAAGTGGGGCCATGAGCAGTTCTTC | CASSLKWGHEQFF
. | TRBJ2-2 | TRBD2 | TRBV10-3 | TGTGCCATCAGTGACGCGGGGGACACCGGGGAGCTGTTTTTT | CAISDAGDTGELFF
. | TRBJ2-1 | TRBD2 | TRBV2 | TGTGCCAGCCTCGTGGCGGGGGGTCACAATGAGCAGTTCTTC | CASLVAGGHNEQFF
. | TRBJ1-1 | TRBD1 | TRBV30 | TGTGCCTGGAGGAACAGGGGGGGCACTGAAGCTTTCTTT | CAWRNRGGTEAFF
. | TRBJ1-5 | . | TRBV18 | TGTGCCAGCTCACCGAGCGATAGCAATCAGCCCCAGCATTTT | CASSPSDSNQPQHF
. | TRBJ2-7 | TRBD1 | TRBV28 | TGTGCCAGCAGTTTGACAGGGGCCCGCTACGAGCAGTACTTC | CASSLTGARYEQYF
. | TRBJ2-7 | . | TRBV6-1 | TGTGCCAGCAGTGCCGGACTAACATACGAGCAGTACTTC | CASSAGLTYEQYF
once | TRBJ2-5 | . | TRBV19 | TGTGCCAGTAGTATAGGGGTAGCGGAGACCCAGTACTTC | CASSIGVAETQYF
. | TRBJ2-1 | . | TRBV5-1 | TGCGCCAGCAGCTTAGGTAGCGCCTCCTACAATGAGCAGTTCTTC | CASSLGSASYNEQFF
. | TRBJ2-7 | . | TRBV29-1 | TGCAGCGCTATGGGGAGCTCCTACGAGCAGTACTTC | CSAMGSSYEQYF
. | TRBJ1-1 | . | TRBV5-1 | TGCGCCAGCAGCTTGGTTCCGGGAGTTCTCACTGAAGCTTTCTTT | CASSLVPGVLTEAFF
. | TRBJ2-5 | TRBD1 | TRBV7-7 | TGTGCCAGCAGCCGTGGGAACAGGGGGAAAGAGACCCAGTACTTC | CASSRGNRGKETQYF